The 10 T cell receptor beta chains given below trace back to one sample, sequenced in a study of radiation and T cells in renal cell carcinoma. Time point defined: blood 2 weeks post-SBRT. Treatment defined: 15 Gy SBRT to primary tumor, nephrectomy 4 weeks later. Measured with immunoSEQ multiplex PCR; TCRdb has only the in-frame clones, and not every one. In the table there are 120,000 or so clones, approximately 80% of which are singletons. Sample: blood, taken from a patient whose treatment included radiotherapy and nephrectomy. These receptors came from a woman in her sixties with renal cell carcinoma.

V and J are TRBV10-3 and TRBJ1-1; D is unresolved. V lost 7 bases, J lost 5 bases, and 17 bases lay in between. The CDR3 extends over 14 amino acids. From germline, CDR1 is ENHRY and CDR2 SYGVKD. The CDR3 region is CAIKASLDKTEAFF. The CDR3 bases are TGTGCCATCAAGGCATCCCTAGATAAGACTGAAGCTTTCTTT.

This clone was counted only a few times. CDR3 sequence (DNA): TGTGCCAGCAGGATAGGGAGAACCGGGGAGCTGTTTTTT. Encoded protein: CASRIGRTGELFF. The chain carries TRBV28 and TRBJ2-2; perhaps TRBD2 as D (5 bases). Germline CDR1 and CDR2: MDHEN and SYDVKM. Trimming took 6 bases from V and 5 from J, leaving 10 bases between them. CDR3 length: 13 residues.

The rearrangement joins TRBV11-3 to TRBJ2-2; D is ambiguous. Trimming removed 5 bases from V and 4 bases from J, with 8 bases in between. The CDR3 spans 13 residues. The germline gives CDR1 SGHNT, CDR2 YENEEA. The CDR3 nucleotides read TGTGCCAGCAGCGCACACAGCACCGGGGAGCTGTTTTTT. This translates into CASSAHSTGELFF.

This CDR3 reads CAVGGGLYYEQYF. In DNA form, the CDR3 reads TGTGCCGTAGGGGGGGGTCTTTATTACGAGCAGTACTTC. The chain combines TRBV6-5 with TRBJ2-7; D might be TRBD2 (7 bases). V was pared by 11 bases and J by 4 bases, with 18 bases between. Germline CDR1 MNHEY, CDR2 SVGAGI. This CDR3 contains 13 residues.

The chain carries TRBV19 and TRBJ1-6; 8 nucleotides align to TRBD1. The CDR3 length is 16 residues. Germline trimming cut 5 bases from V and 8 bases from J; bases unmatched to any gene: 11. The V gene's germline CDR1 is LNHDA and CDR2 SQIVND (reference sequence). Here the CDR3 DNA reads TGTGCCAGTAGTGCGGCGGCGGGACAGGCCTATTCACCCCTCCACTTT. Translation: CASSAAAGQAYSPLHF.

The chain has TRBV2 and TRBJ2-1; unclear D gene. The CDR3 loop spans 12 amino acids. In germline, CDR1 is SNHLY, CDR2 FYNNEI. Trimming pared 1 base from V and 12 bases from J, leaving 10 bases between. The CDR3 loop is CASSEGRTGQFF. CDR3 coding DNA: TGTGCCAGCAGTGAAGGGAGAACGGGGCAGTTCTTC.

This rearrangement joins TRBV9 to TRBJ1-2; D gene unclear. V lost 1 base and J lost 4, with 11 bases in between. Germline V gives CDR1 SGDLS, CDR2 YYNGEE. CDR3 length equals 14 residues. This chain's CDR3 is CASSVNQNPYGYTF. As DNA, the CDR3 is TGTGCCAGCAGCGTAAATCAGAATCCCTATGGCTACACCTTC.

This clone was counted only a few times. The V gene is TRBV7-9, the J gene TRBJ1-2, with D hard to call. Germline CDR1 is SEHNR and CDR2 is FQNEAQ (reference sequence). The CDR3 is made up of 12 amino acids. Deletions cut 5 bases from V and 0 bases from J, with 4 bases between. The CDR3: CASSMTNYGYTF. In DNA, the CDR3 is TGTGCCAGCAGCATGACTAACTATGGCTACACCTTC.

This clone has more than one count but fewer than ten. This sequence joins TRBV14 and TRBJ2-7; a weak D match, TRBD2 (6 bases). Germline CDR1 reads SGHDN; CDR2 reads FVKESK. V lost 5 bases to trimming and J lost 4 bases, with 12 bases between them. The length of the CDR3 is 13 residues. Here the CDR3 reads CASSSGLLYEQYF. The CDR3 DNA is TGTGCCAGCAGCTCGGGACTCCTATACGAGCAGTACTTC.

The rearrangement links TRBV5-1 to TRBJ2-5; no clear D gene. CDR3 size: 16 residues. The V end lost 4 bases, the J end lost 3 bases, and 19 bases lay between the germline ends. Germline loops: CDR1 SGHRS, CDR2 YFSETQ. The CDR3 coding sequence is TGCGCCAGCAGCCCTGGGTTTGAGATTTGGGAAGAGACCCAGTACTTC. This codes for CASSPGFEIWEETQYF.